This TCR beta chain comes out of a study of beta chain features in type 1 diabetes. Study-level points and caveats: Lower insertion and higher deletion counts appeared at VDJ junctions in type 1 diabetes patients. Whether HLA type affects TCRB rearrangement stayed undetermined in the present work. All four CD4+ subsets from Type 1 diabetes patients carried moderately but significantly shorter TCRB CDR3s.

Researchers reported sorting CD4+ naive, central memory, regulatory and stem cell-like memory cells via CD45RO/CCR7/CD25/CD127/CD95/CD27. Purity of each sorted population was above 95%. Every bit of the isolated RNA underwent reverse transcription, so sequencing read expressed TCRB transcripts. TCRdb's table, derived via immunoSEQ multiplex PCR, lists solely in-frame clones and lacks some. Of 93,000 or so clones listed, about 26% are singletons. CDR1 and CDR2 (germline): KGHSH, LQKENI. The V and J ends lost 3 bases and 5 bases, in that order; junction bases with no gene match: 4. This CDR3 contains 14 residues. Details on this clone: The antigen is not known.

V gene TRBV18 combines with J gene TRBJ1-5; TRBD1 matches 7 bases. The sequence derives from a woman aged 18-35 years with type 1 diabetes. Sequencing used central memory CD4+ T cells from blood. The CDR3 protein is CASSPGQADQPQHF. The CDR3 coding sequence is TGTGCCAGCTCACCCGGACAGGCAGATCAGCCCCAGCATTTT.